This T cell receptor beta chain is drawn from a study of T-cell memory formation after mild COVID-19. At the level of the study: Largely donor-specific TCR clusters were found. General study results and limits: Researchers found some responding clones in pre-infection memory, a sign that cross-reactive memory joined.

TCRdb fed the 5' RACE reads into MiXCR, producing one record per CDR3 protein. The sample shows roughly 320,000 distinct CDR3 sequences, 25% to 30% of them seen only once. Only a few counts were recorded for this clonotype. The antigen remains unidentified. The junction and the germline gene differ at one end; a read error may be behind it. CDR1 and CDR2 from the germline V gene are SGHRS and YFSETQ. This CDR3 has 15 amino acids. Sequences were obtained from PBMCs or a T cell subset sorted from them (not recorded which). The chain combines TRBV5-1 with TRBJ2-1; perhaps TRBD1 as D (6 bases). The TCR comes from an adult woman who had mild COVID-19 (a few samples of this study predate the infection). Cell type and time point are not known. CDR3 in amino acids: CASSLAGDPYNEQFF. Written as DNA, the CDR3 is TGCGCCAGCAGTTTGGCAGGGGATCCCTACAATGAGCAGTTCTTC.